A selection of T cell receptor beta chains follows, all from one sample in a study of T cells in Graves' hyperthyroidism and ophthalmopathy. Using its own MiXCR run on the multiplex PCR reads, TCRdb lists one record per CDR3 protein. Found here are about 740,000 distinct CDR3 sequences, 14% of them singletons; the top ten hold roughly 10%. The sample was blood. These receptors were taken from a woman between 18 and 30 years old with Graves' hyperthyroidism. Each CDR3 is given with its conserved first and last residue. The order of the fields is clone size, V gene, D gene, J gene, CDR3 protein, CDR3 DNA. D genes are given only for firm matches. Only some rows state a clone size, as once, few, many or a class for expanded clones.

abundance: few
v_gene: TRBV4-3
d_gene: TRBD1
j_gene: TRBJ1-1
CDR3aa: CASSSGQGGRGNTEAFF
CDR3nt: TGCGCCAGCAGCTCAGGACAGGGCGGACGGGGGAACACTGAAGCTTTCTTT

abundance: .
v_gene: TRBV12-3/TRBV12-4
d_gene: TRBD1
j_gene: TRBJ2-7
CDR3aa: CASSKTTGDEQYF
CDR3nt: TGTGCCAGCAGCAAAACAACAGGGGACGAGCAGTACTTC

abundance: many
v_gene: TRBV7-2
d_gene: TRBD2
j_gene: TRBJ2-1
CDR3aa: CASRLKTSGSHSRSYNEQFF
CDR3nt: TGTGCCAGCAGGCTTAAGACTAGCGGGAGTCATTCAAGGTCCTACAATGAGCAGTTCTTC

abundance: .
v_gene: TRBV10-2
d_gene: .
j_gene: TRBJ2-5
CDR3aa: CATNSGGETQYF
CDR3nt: TGCGCCACCAACAGTGGAGGAGAGACCCAGTACTTC

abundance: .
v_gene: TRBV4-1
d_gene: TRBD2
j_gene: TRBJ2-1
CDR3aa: CASSPGTSPYSSYNEQFF
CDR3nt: TGCGCCAGCAGCCCCGGGACTAGCCCATATAGCTCCTACAATGAGCAGTTCTTC

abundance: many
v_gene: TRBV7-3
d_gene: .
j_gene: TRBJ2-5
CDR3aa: CASNLGPAGLQETQYF
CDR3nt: TGTGCCAGCAACCTAGGCCCAGCGGGCCTTCAAGAGACCCAGTACTTC

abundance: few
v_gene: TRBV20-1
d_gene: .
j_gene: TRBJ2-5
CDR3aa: CSATATGETQYF
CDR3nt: TGCAGTGCCACAGCAACAGGGGAGACCCAGTACTTC

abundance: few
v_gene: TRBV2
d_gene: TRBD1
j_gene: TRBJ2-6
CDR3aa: CASSESLWGQITTGANVLTF
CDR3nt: TGTGCCAGCAGCGAATCGCTATGGGGACAGATCACCACTGGGGCCAACGTCCTGACTTTC

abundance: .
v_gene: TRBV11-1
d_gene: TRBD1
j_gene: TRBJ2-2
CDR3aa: CASSLALGGLGGELFF
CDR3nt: TGTGCCAGCAGCTTAGCGTTAGGGGGCCTCGGCGGGGAGCTGTTTTTT

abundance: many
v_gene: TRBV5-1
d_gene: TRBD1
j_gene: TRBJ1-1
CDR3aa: CASSADTGVPEAFF
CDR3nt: TGCGCCAGCAGCGCCGACACAGGGGTTCCTGAAGCTTTCTTT

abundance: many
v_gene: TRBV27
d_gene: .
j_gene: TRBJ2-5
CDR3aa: CASSPRDIRETQYF
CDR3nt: TGTGCCAGCAGTCCACGGGACATCCGCGAGACCCAGTACTTC

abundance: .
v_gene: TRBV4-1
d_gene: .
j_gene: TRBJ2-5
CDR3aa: CASSWRGSETQYF
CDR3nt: TGCGCCAGCAGTTGGAGGGGATCAGAGACCCAGTACTTC

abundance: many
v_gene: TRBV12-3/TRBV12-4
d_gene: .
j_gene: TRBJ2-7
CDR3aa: CASSLVAGGSYEQYF
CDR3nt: TGTGCCAGCAGTTTAGTGGCGGGCGGCTCCTACGAGCAGTACTTC

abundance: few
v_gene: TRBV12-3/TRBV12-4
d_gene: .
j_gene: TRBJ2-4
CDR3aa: CASSFGRNIQYF
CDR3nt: TGTGCCAGCAGTTTTGGGAGAAACATTCAGTACTTC

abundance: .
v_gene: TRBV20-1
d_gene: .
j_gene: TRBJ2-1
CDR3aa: CSASRGLDNNEQFF
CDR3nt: TGCAGTGCTAGTAGGGGACTGGATAACAATGAGCAGTTCTTC

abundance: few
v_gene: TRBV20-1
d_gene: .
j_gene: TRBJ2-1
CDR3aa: CSAQNNEQFF
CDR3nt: TGCAGTGCTCAGAACAATGAGCAGTTCTTC

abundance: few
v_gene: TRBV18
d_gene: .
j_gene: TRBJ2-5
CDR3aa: CASSPSHEETQYF
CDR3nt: TGTGCCAGCTCACCAAGTCACGAAGAGACCCAGTACTTC

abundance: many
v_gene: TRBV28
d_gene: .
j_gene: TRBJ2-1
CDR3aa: CASVRTANNEQFF
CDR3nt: TGTGCCAGCGTTAGGACAGCGAACAATGAGCAGTTCTTC

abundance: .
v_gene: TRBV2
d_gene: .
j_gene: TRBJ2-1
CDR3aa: CASRRELDDEQFF
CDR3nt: TGTGCCAGCCGTCGGGAATTAGACGATGAGCAGTTCTTC

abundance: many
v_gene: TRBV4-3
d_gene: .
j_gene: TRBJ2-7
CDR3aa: CASSPSWGAGDSSSYEQYF
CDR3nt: TGCGCCAGCAGCCCGTCCTGGGGGGCGGGAGACTCCTCCTCCTACGAGCAGTACTTC

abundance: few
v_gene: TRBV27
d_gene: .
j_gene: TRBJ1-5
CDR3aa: CASSPLAPEDQPQHF
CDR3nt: TGTGCCAGCAGTCCCCTGGCCCCTGAGGATCAGCCCCAGCATTTT

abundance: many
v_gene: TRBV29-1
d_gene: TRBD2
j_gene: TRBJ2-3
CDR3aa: CSVEDVASGRRTDTQYF
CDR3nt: TGCAGCGTTGAAGATGTGGCTAGCGGGAGACGCACAGATACGCAGTATTTT

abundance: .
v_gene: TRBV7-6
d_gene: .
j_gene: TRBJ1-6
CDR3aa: CASSPHDGSSYNSPLHF
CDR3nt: TGTGCCAGCAGCCCGCATGACGGTAGCTCCTATAATTCACCCCTCCACTTT

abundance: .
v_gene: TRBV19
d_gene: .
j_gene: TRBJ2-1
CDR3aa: CASSIGDVSSYNEQFF
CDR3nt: TGTGCCAGTAGTATCGGGGACGTTAGCTCCTACAATGAGCAGTTCTTC

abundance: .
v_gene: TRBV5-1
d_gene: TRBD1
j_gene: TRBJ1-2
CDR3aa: CASSLVTGGIGYTF
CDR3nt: TGCGCCAGCAGCTTGGTAACAGGGGGCATTGGCTACACCTTC

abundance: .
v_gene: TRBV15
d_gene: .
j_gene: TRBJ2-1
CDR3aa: CATSVPPYNEQFF
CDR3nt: TGTGCCACTTCGGTCCCGCCCTACAATGAGCAGTTCTTC

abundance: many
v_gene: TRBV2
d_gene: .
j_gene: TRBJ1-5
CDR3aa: CAGSTENQPQHF
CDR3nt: TGTGCCGGAAGTACAGAAAATCAGCCCCAGCATTTT

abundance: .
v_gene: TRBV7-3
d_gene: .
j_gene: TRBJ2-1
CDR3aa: CASSLSPINEQFF
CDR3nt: TGTGCCAGCAGCTTAAGTCCTATCAATGAGCAGTTCTTC

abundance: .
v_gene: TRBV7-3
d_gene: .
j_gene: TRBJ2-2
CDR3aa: CASSLTRDIANTGELFF
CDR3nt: TGTGCCAGCAGCTTAACGCGGGACATCGCGAACACCGGGGAGCTGTTTTTT

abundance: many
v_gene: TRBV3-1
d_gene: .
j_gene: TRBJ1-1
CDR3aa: CASRASGGDTEAFF
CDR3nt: TGTGCCAGCAGGGCATCCGGCGGGGACACTGAAGCTTTCTTT

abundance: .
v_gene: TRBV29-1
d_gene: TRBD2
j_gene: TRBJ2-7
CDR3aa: CSVEVLGTSGGNNEQYF
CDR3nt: TGCAGCGTTGAAGTCCTAGGGACTAGCGGGGGGAACAATGAGCAGTACTTC

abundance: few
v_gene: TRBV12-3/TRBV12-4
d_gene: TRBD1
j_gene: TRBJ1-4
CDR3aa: CASNPPLKRQGWEKLFF
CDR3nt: TGTGCCAGCAACCCCCCTTTAAAACGACAGGGCTGGGAAAAACTGTTTTTT

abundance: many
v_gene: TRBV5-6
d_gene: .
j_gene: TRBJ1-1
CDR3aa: CASSLAGATTEAFF
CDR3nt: TGTGCCAGCAGCTTGGCTGGGGCTACCACTGAAGCTTTCTTT

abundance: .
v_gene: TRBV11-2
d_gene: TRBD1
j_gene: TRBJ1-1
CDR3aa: CASSLITGGAGAFF
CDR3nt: TGTGCCAGCAGCTTAATAACAGGGGGGGCTGGAGCTTTCTTT

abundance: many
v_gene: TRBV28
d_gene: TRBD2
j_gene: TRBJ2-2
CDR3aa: CASSSSGRDTGELFF
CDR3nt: TGTGCCAGCAGCTCTAGCGGGAGGGACACCGGGGAGCTGTTTTTT

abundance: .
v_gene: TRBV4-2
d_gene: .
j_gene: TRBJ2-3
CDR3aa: CASSQEAPSGEADTQYF
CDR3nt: TGTGCCAGCAGCCAAGAAGCCCCCTCGGGTGAGGCAGATACGCAGTATTTT

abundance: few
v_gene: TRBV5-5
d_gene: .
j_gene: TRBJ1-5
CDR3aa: CASRPASGVNQPQHF
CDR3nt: TGTGCCAGCAGACCGGCCTCAGGGGTCAATCAGCCCCAGCATTTT

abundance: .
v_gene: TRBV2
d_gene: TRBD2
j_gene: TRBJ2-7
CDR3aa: CASLRAGGILSYEQYF
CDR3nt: TGTGCCAGCCTCCGGGCGGGAGGGATACTCTCCTACGAGCAGTACTTC

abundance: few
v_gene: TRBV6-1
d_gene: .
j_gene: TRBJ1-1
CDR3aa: CASRRIRVGKEEAFF
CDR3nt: TGTGCCAGCAGGAGAATACGAGTGGGAAAAGAAGAAGCTTTCTTT